This T cell receptor (beta chain) was profiled in a study of control samples from healthy donors and cancer patients. The CDR3 has 13 residues. CDR1 SQVTM and CDR2 ANQGSEA come from the germline V gene. The V end lost 6 bases, the J end lost 4 bases, and 12 bases lay between the germline ends. Here immunoSEQ multiplex PCR was the method, and the copy in TCRdb shows in-frame clones only, minus some. The sample includes some 250,000 clones, over 70% seen only once; the top ten take about 14%. The V call is TRBV29-1, the J call TRBJ2-2; D possibly corresponds to TRBD2 (5 bases). The clonotype was recovered from a woman aged 55-70 years with lung cancer. Sequenced: PBMCs. The CDR3 reads CSVVRGRTGELFF. Written as DNA, the CDR3 is TGCAGCGTCGTAAGAGGGCGCACCGGGGAGCTGTTTTTT.